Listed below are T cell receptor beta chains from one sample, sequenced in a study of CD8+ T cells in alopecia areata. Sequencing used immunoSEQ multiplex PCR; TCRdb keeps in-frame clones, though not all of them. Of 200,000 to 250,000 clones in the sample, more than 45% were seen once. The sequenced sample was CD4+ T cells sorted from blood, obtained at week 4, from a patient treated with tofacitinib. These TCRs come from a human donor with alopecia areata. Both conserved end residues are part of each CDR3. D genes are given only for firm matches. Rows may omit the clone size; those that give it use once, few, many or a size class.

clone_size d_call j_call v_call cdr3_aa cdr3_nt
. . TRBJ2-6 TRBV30 CAWSGQNSGANVLTF TGTGCCTGGAGTGGGCAGAACTCTGGGGCCAACGTCCTGACTTTC
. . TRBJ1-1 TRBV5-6 CASSLLSPPGTEAFF TGTGCCAGCAGCTTACTGTCTCCACCCGGCACTGAAGCTTTCTTT
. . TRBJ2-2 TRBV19 CASGSPRGANTGELFF TGTGCCAGTGGGTCCCCCAGGGGGGCGAACACCGGGGAGCTGTTTTTT
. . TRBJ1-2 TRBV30 CAWIQDDYGYTF TGTGCCTGGATTCAGGACGACTATGGCTACACCTTC
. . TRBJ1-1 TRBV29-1 CRVGGVWSNTEAFF TGCAGAGTGGGTGGGGTATGGTCGAACACTGAAGCTTTCTTT
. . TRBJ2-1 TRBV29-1 CSADRTHTYNEQFF TGCAGCGCCGACAGGACTCATACCTACAATGAGCAGTTCTTC
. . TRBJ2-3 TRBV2 CASSPTLSAFSTDTQYF TGTGCCAGCAGCCCTACGCTCTCCGCTTTTAGCACAGATACGCAGTATTTT
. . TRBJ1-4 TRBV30 CAYAHNEKLFF TGTGCCTATGCCCACAATGAAAAACTGTTTTTT
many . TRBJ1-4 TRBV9 CASSVEGRQKLFF TGTGCCAGCAGCGTAGAAGGCCGCCAAAAACTGTTTTTT
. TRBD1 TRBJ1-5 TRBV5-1 CASSLEGAGQPQHF TGCGCCAGCAGCTTGGAGGGGGCCGGGCAGCCCCAGCATTTT
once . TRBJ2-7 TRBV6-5 CASSRNPREQYF TGTGCCAGCAGTCGTAACCCGAGGGAGCAGTACTTC
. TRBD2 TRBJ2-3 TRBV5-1 CASSARTSGGYTQYF TGCGCCAGCAGCGCCCGGACTAGCGGGGGATATACGCAGTATTTT
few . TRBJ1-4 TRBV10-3 CAISEGGNEKLFF TGTGCCATCAGTGAGGGAGGGAATGAAAAACTGTTTTTT
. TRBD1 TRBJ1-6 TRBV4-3 CASSHLLQGHSPLHF TGCGCCAGCAGCCATCTGTTACAGGGGCATTCACCCCTCCACTTT
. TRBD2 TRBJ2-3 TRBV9 CASSGLAGPTDTQYF TGTGCCAGCAGCGGACTAGCGGGACCCACAGATACGCAGTATTTT
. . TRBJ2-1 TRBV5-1 CASSLEGTSNEQFF TGCGCCAGCAGCTTGGAAGGGACGTCGAATGAGCAGTTCTTC
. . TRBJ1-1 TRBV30 CAWSGQLMNTEAFF TGTGCCTGGAGTGGACAGCTCATGAACACTGAAGCTTTCTTT
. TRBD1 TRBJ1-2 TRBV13 CASSFAQGAGGYTF TGTGCCAGCAGCTTTGCACAGGGGGCGGGTGGCTACACCTTC